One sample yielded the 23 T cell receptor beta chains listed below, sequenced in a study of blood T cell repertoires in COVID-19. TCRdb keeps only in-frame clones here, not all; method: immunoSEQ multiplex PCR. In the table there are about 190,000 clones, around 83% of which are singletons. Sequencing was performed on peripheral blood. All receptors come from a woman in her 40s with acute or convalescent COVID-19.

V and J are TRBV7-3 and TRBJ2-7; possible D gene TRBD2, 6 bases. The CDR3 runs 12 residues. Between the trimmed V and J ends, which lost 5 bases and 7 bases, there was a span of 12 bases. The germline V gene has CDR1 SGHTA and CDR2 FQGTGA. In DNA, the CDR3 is TGTGCCAGCAGCCCCTCGGGGAGGGAGCAGTACTTC. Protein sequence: CASSPSGREQYF.

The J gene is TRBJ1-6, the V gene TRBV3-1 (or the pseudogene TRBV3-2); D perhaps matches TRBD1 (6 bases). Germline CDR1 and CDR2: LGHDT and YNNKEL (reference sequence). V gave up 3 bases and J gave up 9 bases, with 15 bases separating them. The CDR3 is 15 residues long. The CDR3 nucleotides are TGTGCCAGCAGCCACGCCGACAGGCCATCTTCACCCCTCCACTTT. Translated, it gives CASSHADRPSSPLHF.

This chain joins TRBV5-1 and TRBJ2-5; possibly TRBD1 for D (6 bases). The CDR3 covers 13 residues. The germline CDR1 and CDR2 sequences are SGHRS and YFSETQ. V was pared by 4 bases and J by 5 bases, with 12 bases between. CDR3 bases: TGCGCCAGCAGCGTTTCAGGGGAGGAGACCCAGTACTTC. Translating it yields CASSVSGEETQYF.

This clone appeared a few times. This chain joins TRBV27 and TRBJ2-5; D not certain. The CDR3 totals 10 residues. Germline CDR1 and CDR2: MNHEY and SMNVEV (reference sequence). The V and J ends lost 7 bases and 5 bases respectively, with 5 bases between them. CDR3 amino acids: CASTRETQYF. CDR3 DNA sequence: TGTGCCAGCACGCGTGAGACCCAGTACTTC.

In DNA form, the CDR3 reads TGCGCCAGCAGCTTGGGACAGAGCAATCAGCCCCAGCATTTT. Its translation is CASSLGQSNQPQHF. The V gene is TRBV5-1, the J gene TRBJ1-5; D possibly corresponds to TRBD1 (5 bases). The V and J ends lost 0 bases and 1 base respectively, with 5 bases between them. Germline CDR1 reads SGHRS; CDR2 reads YFSETQ. This CDR3 is 14 amino acids long.

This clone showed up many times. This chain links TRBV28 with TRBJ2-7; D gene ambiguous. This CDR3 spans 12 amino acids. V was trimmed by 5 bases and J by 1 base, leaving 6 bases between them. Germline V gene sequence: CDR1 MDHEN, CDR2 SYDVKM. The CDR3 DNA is TGTGCCAGCAGTAGCTATTCCTACGAGCAGTACTTC. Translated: CASSSYSYEQYF.

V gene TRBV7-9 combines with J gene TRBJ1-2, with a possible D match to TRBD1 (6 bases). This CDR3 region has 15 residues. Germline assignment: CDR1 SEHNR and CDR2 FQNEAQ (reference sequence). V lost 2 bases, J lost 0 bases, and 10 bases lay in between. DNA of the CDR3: TGTGCCAGCAGCTTACCAGGGGCAGCTAACTATGGCTACACCTTC. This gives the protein CASSLPGAANYGYTF.

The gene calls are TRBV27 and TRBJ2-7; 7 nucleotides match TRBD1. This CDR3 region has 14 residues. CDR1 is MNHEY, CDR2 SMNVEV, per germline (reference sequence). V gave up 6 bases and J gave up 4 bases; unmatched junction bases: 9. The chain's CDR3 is CASSTRDSLYEQYF. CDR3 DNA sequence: TGTGCCAGCAGCACCCGGGACAGCCTTTACGAGCAGTACTTC.

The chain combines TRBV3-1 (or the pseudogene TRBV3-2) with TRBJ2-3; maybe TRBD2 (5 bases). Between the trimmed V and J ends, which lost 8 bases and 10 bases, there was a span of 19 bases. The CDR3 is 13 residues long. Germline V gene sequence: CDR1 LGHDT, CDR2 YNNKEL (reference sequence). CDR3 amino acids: CASGRYTGVPQYF. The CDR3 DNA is TGTGCCAGCGGACGATACACCGGGGTGCCGCAGTATTTT.

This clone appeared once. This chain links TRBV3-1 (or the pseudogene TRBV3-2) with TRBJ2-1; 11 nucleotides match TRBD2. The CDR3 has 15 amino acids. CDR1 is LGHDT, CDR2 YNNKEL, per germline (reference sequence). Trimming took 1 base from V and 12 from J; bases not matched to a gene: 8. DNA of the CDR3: TGTGCCAGCAGCCAAGGAGTTAGCGGGAGGGTGTGGCAGTTCTTC. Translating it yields CASSQGVSGRVWQFF.

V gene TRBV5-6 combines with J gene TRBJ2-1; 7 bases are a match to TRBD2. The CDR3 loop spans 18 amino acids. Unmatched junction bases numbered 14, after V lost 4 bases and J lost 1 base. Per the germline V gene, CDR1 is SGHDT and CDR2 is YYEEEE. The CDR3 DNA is TGTGCCAGCAGCGAGTTGGGGCGGGAGTTTAGGTCCTACAATGAGCAGTTCTTC. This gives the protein CASSELGREFRSYNEQFF.

CDR3 amino acids: CASSSGAPHGYTF. The CDR3 DNA is TGTGCCAGCAGTTCCGGTGCCCCACATGGCTACACCTTC. The J gene is TRBJ1-2, the V gene TRBV27, with D hard to call. V lost 4 bases and J lost 6, with 12 bases in between. CDR1 MNHEY and CDR2 SMNVEV come from the germline V gene (reference sequence). The CDR3 is made up of 13 amino acids.

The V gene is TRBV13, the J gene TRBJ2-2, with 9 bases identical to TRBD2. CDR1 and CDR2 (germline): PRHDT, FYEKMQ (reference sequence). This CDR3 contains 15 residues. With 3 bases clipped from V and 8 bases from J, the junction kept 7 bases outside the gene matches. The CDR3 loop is CASSFRLAEVGELFF. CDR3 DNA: TGTGCCAGCAGCTTCCGACTAGCGGAGGTTGGGGAGCTGTTTTTT.

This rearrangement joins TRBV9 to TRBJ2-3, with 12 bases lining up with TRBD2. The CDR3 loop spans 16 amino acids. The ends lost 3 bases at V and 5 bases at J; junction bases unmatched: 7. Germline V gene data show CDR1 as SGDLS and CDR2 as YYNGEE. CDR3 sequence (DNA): TGTGCCAGCAGCGCCCAGACTAGCGGGGGACTAGATACGCAGTATTTT. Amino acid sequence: CASSAQTSGGLDTQYF.

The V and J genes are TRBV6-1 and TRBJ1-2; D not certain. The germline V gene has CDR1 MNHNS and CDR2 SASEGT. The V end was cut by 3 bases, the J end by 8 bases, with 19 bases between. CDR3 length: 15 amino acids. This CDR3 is CASSERRVANLGYTF. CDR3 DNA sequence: TGTGCCAGCAGTGAGCGGAGGGTCGCCAACTTAGGCTACACCTTC.

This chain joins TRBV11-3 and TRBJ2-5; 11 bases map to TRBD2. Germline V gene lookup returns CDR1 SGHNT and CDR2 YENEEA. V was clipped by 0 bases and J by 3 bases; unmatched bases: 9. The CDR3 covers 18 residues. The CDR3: CASSLEMASGGTKETQYF. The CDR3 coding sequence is TGTGCCAGCAGCTTAGAAATGGCTAGCGGGGGGACCAAAGAGACCCAGTACTTC.

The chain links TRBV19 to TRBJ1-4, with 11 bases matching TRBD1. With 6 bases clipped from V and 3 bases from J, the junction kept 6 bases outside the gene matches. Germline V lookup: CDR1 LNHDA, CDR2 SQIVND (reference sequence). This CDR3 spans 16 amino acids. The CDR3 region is CASSAWGQGANEKLFF. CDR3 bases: TGTGCCAGTAGCGCCTGGGGACAGGGGGCTAATGAAAAACTGTTTTTT.

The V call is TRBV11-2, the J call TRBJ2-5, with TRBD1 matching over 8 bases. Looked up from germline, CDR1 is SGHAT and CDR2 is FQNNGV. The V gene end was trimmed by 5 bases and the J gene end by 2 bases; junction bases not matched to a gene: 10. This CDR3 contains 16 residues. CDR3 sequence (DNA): TGTGCCAGCAGCCCTTCAGGGGGCACAATACAAGAGACCCAGTACTTC. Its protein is CASSPSGGTIQETQYF.

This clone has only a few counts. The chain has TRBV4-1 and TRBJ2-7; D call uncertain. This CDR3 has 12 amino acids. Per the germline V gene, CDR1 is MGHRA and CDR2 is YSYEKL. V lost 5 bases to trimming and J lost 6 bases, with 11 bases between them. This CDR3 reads CASSDLRLEQYF. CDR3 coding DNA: TGCGCCAGCAGCGATCTTCGACTCGAGCAGTACTTC.

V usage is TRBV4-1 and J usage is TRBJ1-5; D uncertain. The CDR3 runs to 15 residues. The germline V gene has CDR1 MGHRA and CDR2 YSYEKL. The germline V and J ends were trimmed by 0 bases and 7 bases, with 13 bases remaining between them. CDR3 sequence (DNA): TGCGCCAGCAGCCAAGATGCGGTGGCGAGGCAGCCCCAGCATTTT. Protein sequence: CASSQDAVARQPQHF.

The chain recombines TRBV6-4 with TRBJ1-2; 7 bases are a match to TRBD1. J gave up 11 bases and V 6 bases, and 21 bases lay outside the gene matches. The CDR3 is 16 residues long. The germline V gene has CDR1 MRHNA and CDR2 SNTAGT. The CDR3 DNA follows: TGTGCCAGCAGACCAGTTGAAGGGACAGTCCGAAAAGGGTACACCTTC. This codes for CASRPVEGTVRKGYTF.

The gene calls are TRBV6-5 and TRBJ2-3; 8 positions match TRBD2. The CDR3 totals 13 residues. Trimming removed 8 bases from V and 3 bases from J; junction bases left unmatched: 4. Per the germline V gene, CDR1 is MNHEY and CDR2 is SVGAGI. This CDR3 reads CASSRGGTDTQYF. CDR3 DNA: TGTGCCAGCTCCCGCGGGGGGACAGATACGCAGTATTTT.

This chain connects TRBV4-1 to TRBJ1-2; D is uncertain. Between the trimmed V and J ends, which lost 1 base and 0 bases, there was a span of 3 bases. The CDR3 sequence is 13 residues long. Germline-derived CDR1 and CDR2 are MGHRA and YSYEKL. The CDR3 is CASSQVANYGYTF. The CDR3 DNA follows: TGCGCCAGCAGCCAAGTCGCTAACTATGGCTACACCTTC.